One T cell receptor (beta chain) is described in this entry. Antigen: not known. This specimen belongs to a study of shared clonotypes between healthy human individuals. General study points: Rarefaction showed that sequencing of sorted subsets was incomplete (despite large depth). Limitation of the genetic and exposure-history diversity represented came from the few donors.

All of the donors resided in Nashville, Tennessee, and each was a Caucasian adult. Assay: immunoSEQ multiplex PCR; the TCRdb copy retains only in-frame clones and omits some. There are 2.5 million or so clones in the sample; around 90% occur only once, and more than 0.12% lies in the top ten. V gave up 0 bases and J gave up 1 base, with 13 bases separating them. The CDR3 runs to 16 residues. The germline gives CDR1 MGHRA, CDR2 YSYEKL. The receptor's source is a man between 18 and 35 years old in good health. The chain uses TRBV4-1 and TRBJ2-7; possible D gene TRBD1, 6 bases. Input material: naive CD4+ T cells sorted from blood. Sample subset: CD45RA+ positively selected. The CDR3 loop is CASSQDGGETSYEQYF. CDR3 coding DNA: TGCGCCAGCAGCCAAGATGGGGGCGAAACGTCCTACGAGCAGTACTTC.